This TCR beta chain was sequenced for a study of cytomegalovirus exposure and HLA in healthy donors. The PCR had 60 Vbeta and 13 Jbeta primers. Profiled with immunoSEQ multiplex PCR; TCRdb holds only in-frame clones, not every one. The data contain over 130,000 clones, approximately 65% of them singletons. Remarks on this clone: The antigen is unknown.

Points from the study as a whole: The presence/absence work took it that sequencing depth was about the same across donors. Accounts indicate the classifier identified cytomegalovirus status with strong specificity and sensitivity. One later analysis reportedly identified an Asian-associated ancestry cluster that showed fewer N-insertions than the approximately 670-donor mean.

CDR1 is SGHDT and CDR2 is YYEEEE in the germline V gene. The CDR3 is 16 residues long. The V segment lost 4 bases and the J segment 6 bases; nucleotides outside the gene matches: 12. The sample taken for sequencing was PBMCs. The TCR sequence derives from a woman aged 55-70 years in good health and CMV-seronegative. The chain links TRBV5-6 to TRBJ2-1; 8 bases match TRBD2. The CDR3 loop is CASSDSGLVAGNEQFF. CDR3 bases: TGTGCCAGCAGCGACTCGGGACTAGTAGCGGGCAATGAGCAGTTCTTC.